One and the same sample provided the 29 T cell receptor beta chains below, sequenced in a study of T cells in lung cancer brain metastases. Clones were sequenced by immunoSEQ multiplex PCR, and TCRdb holds only the in-frame ones, with some missing. The sample consists of about 2,900 clones, 85% to 90% of them appearing once. The sequenced sample was tumor tissue from the primary lung tumor. The receptors were gathered from a woman in her fifties or sixties with non-small cell lung cancer.

This clone was observed once. V and J are TRBV7-6 and TRBJ1-4, with D possibly matching TRBD1 (6 bases). CDR3 size: 15 residues. CDR1 is SGHVS and CDR2 is FNYEAQ in the germline V gene. Trimming cost V 5 bases and J 7 bases, with 17 bases left between them. CDR3 coding DNA: TGTGCCAGCAGCCCGGGAGGGGGGTTCGGTGAAAAACTGTTTTTT. This codes for CASSPGGGFGEKLFF.

V usage is TRBV2 and J usage is TRBJ1-1; a possible D gene is TRBD1 (6 bases). Trimming shortened V by 2 bases and J by 8 bases, and 18 bases separated the two germline ends. This CDR3 spans 15 amino acids. In germline, CDR1 is SNHLY, CDR2 FYNNEI. The CDR3 here is CASSEPRGPEREAFF. CDR3 nucleotide sequence: TGTGCCAGCAGTGAACCCCGGGGGCCTGAGAGAGAAGCTTTCTTT.

For this clone: One junction end disagrees with the germline gene, perhaps due to a read error. The rearrangement uses TRBV10-3 and TRBJ2-3; 10 nucleotides match TRBD2. The CDR3 length is 16 residues. The germline CDR1 and CDR2 sequences are ENHRY and SYGVKD. The CDR3 DNA reads TGTGCCAGCAGTTACCCGACTAGCGGGAGCACAGATACGCAGTATTTT. This codes for CASSYPTSGSTDTQYF.

V gene TRBV18 combines with J gene TRBJ2-3, with TRBD2 matching over 10 bases. CDR1 is KGHSH, CDR2 LQKENI, per germline. The CDR3 is 15 residues long. The V gene end was trimmed by 6 bases and the J gene end by 7 bases; junction bases not matched to a gene: 10. Here the CDR3 DNA reads TGTGCCAGCTCCTCAGCGGGAGGGCCTGAAAATACGCAGTATTTT. Its protein is CASSSAGGPENTQYF.

The chain employs TRBV5-6 and TRBJ1-5; D remains ambiguous. V lost 0 bases to trimming and J lost 5 bases, with 15 bases between them. Germline CDR1 and CDR2: SGHDT and YYEEEE. The CDR3 extends over 16 amino acids. CDR3 in DNA: TGTGCCAGCAGCTTGGGCCCCGATAGGATCGATCAGCCCCAGCATTTT. This gives the protein CASSLGPDRIDQPQHF.

The chain links TRBV27 to TRBJ2-1; D is perhaps TRBD1 (5 bases). Germline loops: CDR1 MNHEY, CDR2 SMNVEV (reference sequence). Deletions cut 3 bases from V and 0 bases from J, with 18 bases between. The CDR3 loop spans 18 amino acids. The CDR3 loop is CASSFPPDRRSSYNEQFF. The CDR3 nucleotides are TGTGCCAGCAGTTTCCCCCCCGACAGACGAAGCTCCTACAATGAGCAGTTCTTC.

The rearrangement links TRBV2 to TRBJ2-7, with 7 bases lining up with TRBD2. V dropped 8 bases and J dropped 5; count of bases not matched to a gene: 9. This CDR3 has 13 residues. CDR1 is SNHLY, CDR2 FYNNEI, per germline. The CDR3 loop is CASGGGEMHEQYF. The CDR3 DNA reads TGTGCCAGCGGGGGAGGGGAGATGCACGAGCAGTACTTC.

The CDR3 reads CASSPSGRAGNEQFF. DNA for the CDR3: TGTGCCAGCTCACCCAGCGGGAGGGCCGGGAATGAGCAGTTCTTC. This chain connects TRBV18 to TRBJ2-1; 10 bases map to TRBD2. CDR1 is KGHSH and CDR2 is LQKENI in the germline V gene. Trimming removed 3 bases from V and 7 bases from J; junction bases left unmatched: 6. The CDR3 runs 15 residues.

The V and J genes are TRBV6-5 and TRBJ1-2; D gene unclear. The CDR3 extends over 14 amino acids. CDR1 MNHEY and CDR2 SVGAGI come from the germline V gene. With 0 bases removed from V and 6 bases from J, the gap between germline ends came to 11 bases. CDR3 sequence: CASSYSGHTNGYTF. The CDR3 bases are TGTGCCAGCAGTTACTCAGGCCACACAAATGGCTACACCTTC.

The genes are TRBV11-2 and TRBJ2-7; D possibly corresponds to TRBD2 (5 bases). Germline assignment: CDR1 SGHAT and CDR2 FQNNGV. Deletions cut 4 bases from V and 3 bases from J, with 13 bases between. The CDR3 covers 14 residues. CDR3 protein: CASSYGLNNYEQYF. The CDR3, as DNA: TGTGCCAGCAGCTATGGACTGAATAACTACGAGCAGTACTTC.

This clone was seen a few times. V is TRBV19 and J is TRBJ2-5; maybe TRBD1 (5 bases). Per the germline V gene, CDR1 is LNHDA and CDR2 is SQIVND (reference sequence). V was clipped by 6 bases and J by 5 bases, with 13 bases between them. CDR3 length: 13 residues. The CDR3 protein is CASRDTSGETQYF. The CDR3 DNA is TGTGCCAGTAGGGACACCTCTGGGGAGACCCAGTACTTC. Full variable domain (rest looked up from reference TRBV19 and TRBJ2-5): DGGITQSPKYLFRKEGQNVTLSCEQNLNHDAMYWYRQDPGQGLRLIYYSQIVNDFQKGDIAEGYSVSREKKESFPLTVTSAQKNPTAFYLCASRDTSGETQYFGPGTRLLVL.

The chain recombines TRBV5-8 with TRBJ2-1; either TRBD1 or TRBD2 may supply D (5 bases each). The CDR3 contains 15 residues. CDR1 SGHTS and CDR2 YDEGEE come from the germline V gene. V was cut by 9 bases and J by 0 bases, with 16 bases left in between. CDR3 DNA sequence: TGTGCCACTCTAAGGGACCGGAGCTCCTACAATGAGCAGTTCTTC. It encodes CATLRDRSSYNEQFF.

In this sample, this clone turned up a few times. The CDR3 reads CASSLGWDSQETQYF. Written as DNA, the CDR3 is TGTGCCAGCAGCTTAGGTTGGGACAGCCAAGAGACCCAGTACTTC. The chain couples TRBV5-4 to TRBJ2-5; 7 nucleotides match TRBD1. Losses at the gene ends were 2 bases for V and 1 base for J; bases not matched to a gene: 5. This CDR3 region has 15 residues. CDR1 is SGHNT and CDR2 is YYREEE in the germline V gene (reference sequence). The full variable domain, its missing parts supplied by reference TRBV5-4 and TRBJ2-5, is ETGVTQSPTHLIKTRGQQVTLRCSSQSGHNTVSWYQQALGQGPQFIFQYYREEENGRGNFPPRFSGLQFPNYSSELNVNALELDDSALYLCASSLGWDSQETQYFGPGTRLLVL.

This clone occurred once. The chain has TRBV7-9 and TRBJ2-1; TRBD1 agrees at 8 bases. With V trimmed by 5 bases and J by 7 bases, 10 bases remained unmatched. This CDR3 has 15 residues. Germline CDR1 is SEHNR and CDR2 is FQNEAQ (reference sequence). CDR3 nucleotide sequence: TGTGCCAGCAGCCCCCCACAGGGGGGAGAAAATGAGCAGTTCTTC. Amino acids: CASSPPQGGENEQFF. The full variable domain, its missing parts supplied by reference TRBV7-9 and TRBJ2-1, is DTGVSQNPRHKITKRGQNVTFRCDPISEHNRLYWYRQTLGQGPEFLTYFQNEAQLEKSRLLSDRFSAERPKGSFSTLEIQRTEQGDSAMYLCASSPPQGGENEQFFGPGTRLTVL.

The V and J genes are TRBV7-9 and TRBJ2-1, with TRBD1 identical over 8 bases. The V gene's germline CDR1 is SEHNR and CDR2 FQNEAQ (reference sequence). CDR3 length equals 12 residues. V shed 5 bases, J shed 8 bases, and the junction held 2 bases outside the gene matches. CDR3 in amino acids: CASSETGDEQFF. In DNA, the CDR3 is TGTGCCAGCAGCGAGACAGGGGATGAGCAGTTCTTC.

About this clone: A junction boundary mismatches the germline segment, possibly from a read error. The rearrangement links TRBV19 to TRBJ1-4; no clear D. The CDR3 length is 14 residues. Germline CDR1 and CDR2: LNHDA and SQIVND (reference sequence). CDR3 bases: TGTGCCAGTAGAAGAAGGGATAATAATAAAAAACTATTTTTT. Translating gives CASRRRDNNKKLFF. The full variable domain, its missing parts supplied by reference TRBV19 and TRBJ1-4, is DGGITQSPKYLFRKEGQNVTLSCEQNLNHDAMYWYRQDPGQGLRLIYYSQIVNDFQKGDIAEGYSVSREKKESFPLTVTSAQKNPTAFYLCASRRRDNNKKLFFGSGTQLSVL.

The gene calls are TRBV18 and TRBJ1-2; 7 positions agree with TRBD1. In germline, CDR1 is KGHSH, CDR2 LQKENI. The V segment lost 2 bases and the J segment 8 bases; nucleotides outside the gene matches: 8. The CDR3 length is 14 residues. CDR3 in amino acids: CASSPDRVSGGYTF. The CDR3 nucleotides are TGTGCCAGCTCACCAGACAGGGTGAGTGGAGGCTACACCTTC.

V usage is TRBV5-4 and J usage is TRBJ2-5, with TRBD2 identical over 10 bases. Germline V gives CDR1 SGHNT, CDR2 YYREEE (reference sequence). CDR3 length: 16 residues. V shed 1 base, J shed 1 base, and the junction held 4 bases outside the gene matches. CDR3 nucleotides: TGTGCCAGCAGCTTGAGGCGGACTAGCGGCCAAGAGACCCAGTACTTC. Translating it yields CASSLRRTSGQETQYF.

This chain joins TRBV7-9 and TRBJ1-2; D uncertain. The germline gives CDR1 SEHNR, CDR2 FQNEAQ (reference sequence). V gave up 2 bases and J gave up 11 bases, with 21 bases separating them. The CDR3 sequence is 15 residues long. CDR3 in DNA: TGTGCCAGCAGCTTAAGGACCGTCGTTGGAATCGGTTACACCTTC. It translates to CASSLRTVVGIGYTF. Full variable domain (remainder filled in from reference TRBV7-9 and TRBJ1-2): DTGVSQNPRHKITKRGQNVTFRCDPISEHNRLYWYRQTLGQGPEFLTYFQNEAQLEKSRLLSDRFSAERPKGSFSTLEIQRTEQGDSAMYLCASSLRTVVGIGYTFGSGTRLTVV.

The rearrangement links TRBV19 to TRBJ2-7; 11 bases match TRBD1. CDR1 is LNHDA, CDR2 SQIVND, per germline (reference sequence). V was pared by 3 bases and J by 7 bases, with 5 bases of the junction left unmatched. CDR3 size: 14 residues. The DNA for the CDR3 is TGTGCCAGTAGTATCGGACAGGGGGCCGGTGAGCAGTACTTC. It encodes CASSIGQGAGEQYF.

J is TRBJ2-5 and V is TRBV10-2; 9 bases are shared with TRBD1. Germline V gives CDR1 WSHSY, CDR2 SAAADI. J gave up 1 base and V 4 bases, and 13 bases lay outside the gene matches. The CDR3 has 18 residues. CDR3 bases: TGCGCCAGCAGTGCGCCTCCCGGGACAGGGTATTTCCAAGAGACCCAGTACTTC. It translates to CASSAPPGTGYFQETQYF.

Comments on this clone: One end of the junction is discordant with germline, which a read error may explain. CDR3 region: CASSLDGTGYRNYGYTF. In nucleotides, the CDR3 is TGTGCCAGTAGTCTAGACGGGACAGGGTATCGGAACTATGGCTACACCTTC. This rearrangement joins TRBV19 to TRBJ1-2, with 9 bases that match TRBD1. Germline V gene lookup returns CDR1 LNHDA and CDR2 SQIVND (reference sequence). The length of the CDR3 is 17 residues.

This chain connects TRBV11-2 to TRBJ2-4; unclear D gene. The V gene lost 5 bases and the J gene lost 6 bases, with 17 bases spanning the gap. The CDR3 is 15 amino acids. CDR1 is SGHAT and CDR2 is FQNNGV in the germline V gene. CDR3 residues: CASSPPARALNIQYF. CDR3 nucleotide sequence: TGTGCCAGCAGCCCCCCGGCCCGCGCACTAAACATTCAGTACTTC.

There are a few counts of this clone. The chain has TRBV7-9 and TRBJ1-6, with a weak D call TRBD1 (5 bases). The V end lost 5 bases, the J end lost 5 bases, and 10 bases lay between the germline ends. Germline loops: CDR1 SEHNR, CDR2 FQNEAQ (reference sequence). CDR3 length equals 14 residues. The CDR3, as DNA: TGTGCCAGCAGCCGGGACGGCAATAATTCACCCCTCCACTTT. Protein product: CASSRDGNNSPLHF. Filled out from reference TRBV7-9 and TRBJ1-6, the complete variable domain reads DTGVSQNPRHKITKRGQNVTFRCDPISEHNRLYWYRQTLGQGPEFLTYFQNEAQLEKSRLLSDRFSAERPKGSFSTLEIQRTEQGDSAMYLCASSRDGNNSPLHFGNGTRLTVT.

The J gene is TRBJ2-1, the V gene TRBV11-2; 12 bases fit TRBD2. The V gene's germline CDR1 is SGHAT and CDR2 FQNNGV. CDR3 length: 15 residues. Losses at the gene ends were 5 bases for V and 9 bases for J; bases not matched to a gene: 8. CDR3 region: CASSLTSGGPTEQFF. The CDR3 nucleotides are TGTGCCAGCAGCCTCACTAGCGGGGGGCCGACTGAGCAGTTCTTC. The full variable domain, its missing parts supplied by reference TRBV11-2 and TRBJ2-1, is EAGVAQSPRYKIIEKRQSVAFWCNPISGHATLYWYQQILGQGPKLLIQFQNNGVVDDSQLPKDRFSAERLKGVDSTLKIQPAKLEDSAVYLCASSLTSGGPTEQFFGPGTRLTVL.

This chain connects TRBV6-1 to TRBJ2-7; D is unclear. CDR3 length: 11 residues. Germline lookup yields CDR1 MNHNS and CDR2 SASEGT. V was shortened by 6 bases and J by 3 bases, with 6 bases between the two germline ends. CDR3 in amino acids: CASSQFYEQYF. As DNA, the CDR3 is TGTGCCAGCAGCCAATTCTACGAGCAGTACTTC.

This chain links TRBV18 with TRBJ1-3, with D tentatively TRBD1 (6 bases). Trimming removed 0 bases from V and 2 bases from J, with 8 bases in between. This CDR3 region has 15 residues. Germline values: CDR1 KGHSH, CDR2 LQKENI. Written as DNA, the CDR3 is TGTGCCAGCTCACCACCGGGGGCAACTGGAAACACCATATATTTT. This codes for CASSPPGATGNTIYF.

As for this clone: A junction boundary mismatches the germline segment, possibly from a read error. The sample carries other DNA sequences with the same CDR3. This chain connects TRBV5-4 to TRBJ1-1; possibly TRBD1 for D (5 bases). CDR1 and CDR2 from the germline V gene are SGHNT and YYREEE (reference sequence). The CDR3 length is 14 residues. The DNA of the CDR3 is TGTGCCAGTAGCTCACCCAGGGTGAACACTGAAGCTTTCTTT. It translates to CASSSPRVNTEAFF.

In nucleotides, the CDR3 is TGTGCCAGCAGCTTTAACCGAGAGACCCAGTACTTC. Its protein product is CASSFNRETQYF. V usage is TRBV7-8 and J usage is TRBJ2-5; D is ambiguous. The CDR3 is 12 amino acids. V lost 3 bases and J lost 4, with 6 bases in between. The germline gives CDR1 SGHVS, CDR2 FQNEAQ.